The 30 T cell receptor beta chains below all came from one sample that was sequenced in a study of control samples from healthy donors and cancer patients (dated by TCRdb to the early 2020s). The receptor library was made with the immunoSEQ multiplex PCR assay. TCRdb stores this immuneACCESS table with in-frame sequences only. Part of the clones is absent; in the studies checked, under half of the shortfall reflects unresolved V genes, and no reason is known for the rest. This sample is represented by over 150,000 clones; 80% to 95% of them were singletons. More than 1.1% of the sample is taken by the ten largest. The sample comprised blood. Source of these receptors: a man aged 18 to 35 in good health.

The chain carries TRBV9 and TRBJ2-7; D uncertain. The V end lost 0 bases, the J end lost 2 bases, and 15 bases lay between the germline ends. Germline V gene sequence: CDR1 SGDLS, CDR2 YYNGEE. This CDR3 is 16 amino acids long. The CDR3 loop is CASSVGGSLFTYEQYF. DNA for the CDR3: TGTGCCAGCAGCGTAGGTGGATCCCTTTTCACCTACGAGCAGTACTTC.

This clone showed up just once. The V and J genes are TRBV5-4 and TRBJ1-2; TRBD1 is a possible D gene (6 bases). Germline lookup yields CDR1 SGHNT and CDR2 YYREEE (reference sequence). V lost 3 bases, J lost 8 bases, and 29 bases lay in between. The CDR3 runs 18 residues. The CDR3 sequence: CASSSSGTSIHQGGGYTF. CDR3 in DNA: TGTGCCAGCAGCTCCTCCGGGACATCGATCCATCAGGGCGGGGGCTACACCTTC.

The V gene is TRBV29-1, the J gene TRBJ1-1; 7 nucleotides line up with TRBD1. With V trimmed by 3 bases and J by 1 base, 8 bases remained unmatched. Germline lookup yields CDR1 SQVTM and CDR2 ANQGSEA. This CDR3 is 15 amino acids long. The CDR3 sequence is CSVDSRQGKNTEAFF. CDR3 nucleotide sequence: TGCAGCGTTGACTCTCGACAGGGAAAGAACACTGAAGCTTTCTTT. Full variable domain (missing parts from reference TRBV29-1 and TRBJ1-1): SAVISQKPSRDICQRGTSLTIQCQVDSQVTMMFWYRQQPGQSLTLIATANQGSEATYESGFVIDKFPISRPNLTFSTLTVSNMSPEDSSIYLCSVDSRQGKNTEAFFGQGTRLTVV.

This clone was observed a single time. This sequence joins TRBV5-1 and TRBJ2-1; 12 bases map to TRBD1. Germline CDR1 reads SGHRS; CDR2 reads YFSETQ. The trim removed 4 bases at V and 8 bases at J, leaving 10 bases unmatched. The CDR3 covers 16 residues. CDR3 residues: CASSSGTGGPSDEQFF. The DNA of the CDR3 is TGCGCCAGCAGCAGCGGGACAGGGGGCCCTTCGGATGAGCAGTTCTTC.

The chain combines TRBV19 with TRBJ2-6, with D tentatively TRBD2 (5 bases). V was cut by 1 base and J by 0 bases, with 7 bases left in between. The CDR3 has 16 amino acids. Germline V CDR1 and CDR2: LNHDA, SQIVND (reference sequence). The CDR3 is CASSIGEFSGANVLTF. The CDR3 bases are TGTGCCAGTAGTATAGGGGAGTTCTCTGGGGCCAACGTCCTGACTTTC.

The rearrangement joins TRBV5-1 to TRBJ2-6; perhaps TRBD1 as D (5 bases). V lost 4 bases to trimming and J lost 1 base, with 9 bases between them. This CDR3 is 15 amino acids long. The germline V gene has CDR1 SGHRS and CDR2 YFSETQ. CDR3 loop: CASSQQGSGANVLTF. The CDR3, as DNA: TGCGCCAGCAGCCAGCAGGGTTCTGGGGCCAACGTCCTGACTTTC.

The chain links TRBV5-1 to TRBJ2-7; D tentatively fits TRBD1 or TRBD2 (5 bases each). CDR1 is SGHRS and CDR2 is YFSETQ in the germline V gene. With 4 bases removed from V and 2 bases from J, the gap between germline ends came to 13 bases. CDR3 length: 14 residues. CDR3 residues: CASSVSGSPYEQYF. The CDR3 region has the DNA TGCGCCAGCAGCGTCTCAGGGAGCCCCTACGAGCAGTACTTC. The complete variable domain, with remaining parts taken from reference TRBV5-1 and TRBJ2-7, reads KAGVTQTPRYLIKTRGQQVTLSCSPISGHRSVSWYQQTPGQGLQFLFEYFSETQRNKGNFPGRFSGRQFSNSRSEMNVSTLELGDSALYLCASSVSGSPYEQYFGPGTRLTVT.

V is TRBV6-4 and J is TRBJ2-5; D uncertain. Germline assignment: CDR1 MRHNA and CDR2 SNTAGT. Deletions cut 1 base from V and 3 bases from J, with 12 bases between. CDR3 size: 15 residues. CDR3 nucleotide sequence: TGTGCCAGCAGTGACTGGACCTCATTGGAAGAGACCCAGTACTTC. As protein: CASSDWTSLEETQYF.

This clone was picked up a small number of times. This rearrangement joins TRBV6-5 to TRBJ1-1; D unresolved. The CDR3 contains 14 residues. V was shortened by 0 bases and J by 3 bases, with 8 bases between the two germline ends. Germline lookup yields CDR1 MNHEY and CDR2 SVGAGI. CDR3 DNA sequence: TGTGCCAGCAGTTACTCGATCCAGGACACTGAAGCTTTCTTT. Translated, it gives CASSYSIQDTEAFF.

Turning to this clone: Compared with germline, one end of the junction differs, possibly owing to a read error. The rearrangement uses TRBV7-2 and TRBJ1-4; D is possibly TRBD1 (5 bases). The CDR3 is 14 amino acids. Germline lookup yields CDR1 SGHTA and CDR2 FQGNSA. CDR3 sequence: CASNLGFEGEKLFF. The DNA for the CDR3 is TGTGCCAGCAACTTAGGGTTCGAGGGGGAAAAACTGTTTTTT.

The V gene is TRBV6-5, the J gene TRBJ2-3; TRBD2 matches 7 bases. The length of the CDR3 is 14 residues. V lost 2 bases and J lost 3; bases outside the gene matches: 2. CDR1 is MNHEY, CDR2 SVGAGI, per germline. The CDR3 coding sequence is TGTGCCAGCAGTTACGGGGGGGGGACAGATACGCAGTATTTT. Residues: CASSYGGGTDTQYF.

The V call is TRBV7-9, the J call TRBJ1-2; possible D gene TRBD1, 6 bases. The CDR3 length is 15 residues. Deletions cut 7 bases from V and 2 bases from J, with 17 bases between. The V gene's germline CDR1 is SEHNR and CDR2 FQNEAQ (reference sequence). The CDR3, as DNA: TGTGCCAGCATCGGAGCTTATCAGGGGAACTATGGCTACACCTTC. It is translated as CASIGAYQGNYGYTF.

V usage is TRBV5-1 and J usage is TRBJ2-7, with D possibly TRBD1 on 7 matching bases. Trimming removed 3 bases from V and 1 base from J, with 14 bases in between. The germline V gene has CDR1 SGHRS and CDR2 YFSETQ. The CDR3 runs to 15 residues. The CDR3 DNA sequence: TGCGCCAGCAGCTCCCTCAGGGGGGCATCCTACGAGCAGTACTTC. It specifies CASSSLRGASYEQYF. The complete variable domain, with remaining parts taken from reference TRBV5-1 and TRBJ2-7, reads KAGVTQTPRYLIKTRGQQVTLSCSPISGHRSVSWYQQTPGQGLQFLFEYFSETQRNKGNFPGRFSGRQFSNSRSEMNVSTLELGDSALYLCASSSLRGASYEQYFGPGTRLTVT.

This clone was recorded once. The chain has TRBV18 and TRBJ2-7; 7 nucleotides agree with TRBD1. The CDR3 is 14 residues long. Germline CDR1 reads KGHSH; CDR2 reads LQKENI. The J segment lost 1 base and the V segment lost 2 bases, leaving 2 bases of the junction unmatched. CDR3 in amino acids: CASSPGTVSYEQYF. The DNA of the CDR3 is TGTGCCAGCTCACCAGGGACAGTTTCCTACGAGCAGTACTTC.

The V call is TRBV2, the J call TRBJ1-4; no definite D call. This CDR3 comprises 15 residues. Trimming pared 6 bases from V and 3 bases from J, leaving 14 bases between. Germline loops: CDR1 SNHLY, CDR2 FYNNEI. The CDR3: CASSFGIQPNEKLFF. The CDR3 coding sequence is TGTGCCAGCAGCTTCGGGATACAGCCTAATGAAAAACTGTTTTTT. Looking up the rest from reference TRBV2 and TRBJ1-4 gives the full variable domain: EPEVTQTPSHQVTQMGQEVILRCVPISNHLYFYWYRQILGQKVEFLVSFYNNEISEKSEIFDDQFSVERPDGSNFTLKIRSTKLEDSAMYFCASSFGIQPNEKLFFGSGTQLSVL.

V usage is TRBV14 and J usage is TRBJ1-2; D unclear. Trimming cost V 1 base and J 3 bases, with 15 bases left between them. The CDR3 contains 16 residues. CDR1 and CDR2 from the germline V gene are SGHDN and FVKESK. CDR3 sequence reads: CASSQASGVGDYGYTF. CDR3 nucleotides: TGTGCCAGCAGCCAAGCAAGCGGCGTTGGGGACTATGGCTACACCTTC.

This chain links TRBV4-1 with TRBJ1-2; D gene uncertain. The CDR3 is made up of 12 amino acids. From germline, CDR1 is MGHRA and CDR2 YSYEKL. Trimming left V 1 base short and J 4 bases short, with 4 bases between. This chain's CDR3 is CASSQVVYGYTF. The CDR3 DNA reads as TGCGCCAGCAGCCAAGTGGTCTATGGCTACACCTTC.

The chain has TRBV27 and TRBJ2-7, with 13 bases identical to TRBD2. V shed 9 bases, J shed 4 bases, and the junction held 3 bases outside the gene matches. This CDR3 has 13 amino acids. Germline V gives CDR1 MNHEY, CDR2 SMNVEV (reference sequence). CDR3 coding DNA: TGTGCCAGTGGGACTAGCGGGGTGTACGAGCAGTACTTC. Residues: CASGTSGVYEQYF.

V and J are TRBV2 and TRBJ2-7, with D perhaps given as TRBD1 or TRBD2 (5 bases each). Germline CDR1 SNHLY, CDR2 FYNNEI. The CDR3 has 14 residues. V was shortened by 8 bases and J by 2 bases, with 16 bases between the two germline ends. DNA for the CDR3: TGTGCCAGCGAGAAGGGACCCAACGCCTACGAGCAGTACTTC. It specifies CASEKGPNAYEQYF.

CDR3 sequence reads: CAISRGGQGGYGYTF. The DNA for the CDR3 is TGTGCCATCTCACGGGGGGGACAGGGAGGGTACGGCTACACCTTC. The chain is built from TRBV10-3 and TRBJ1-2, with TRBD1 matching 9 bases. From germline, CDR1 is ENHRY and CDR2 SYGVKD. The CDR3 consists of 15 residues. The V gene end was trimmed by 8 bases and the J gene end by 8 bases; junction bases not matched to a gene: 15.

This clone has just one count. In nucleotides, the CDR3 is TGTGCCATCACCCCAGGCCAAGGGCAGCCCCAGCATTTT. Its protein is CAITPGQGQPQHF. The chain links TRBV10-3 to TRBJ1-5; D unclear. CDR3 size: 13 residues. The V gene lost 7 bases and the J gene lost 7 bases, with 14 bases spanning the gap. Germline assignment: CDR1 ENHRY and CDR2 SYGVKD.

The CDR3 nucleotides read TGTGCTAGTGGTTTGGTAAGTGACGGCAAAACAATGAACACTGAAGCTTTCTTT. Its protein product is CASGLVSDGKTMNTEAFF. This chain connects TRBV12-5 to TRBJ1-1; D unresolved. CDR3 length: 18 amino acids. In germline, CDR1 is LGHNT, CDR2 FRNRAP. The germline V and J ends were trimmed by 0 bases and 0 bases, with 17 bases remaining between them.

V is TRBV5-1 and J is TRBJ2-5; 10 bases are shared with TRBD2. V shed 2 bases, J shed 1 base, and the junction held 2 bases outside the gene matches. The CDR3 sequence is 15 residues long. In germline, CDR1 is SGHRS, CDR2 YFSETQ. The CDR3 reads CASSFTSGAQETQYF. The CDR3 DNA is TGCGCCAGCAGCTTTACTAGCGGGGCCCAAGAGACCCAGTACTTC.

The V gene is TRBV11-2, the J gene TRBJ1-6; D is undetermined. Trimming left V 5 bases short and J 12 bases short, with 11 bases between. Per germline, CDR1 SGHAT and CDR2 FQNNGV. The CDR3 runs to 12 residues. CDR3 nucleotide sequence: TGTGCCAGCAGCCCACTTAGGGTACCCCTCCACTTT. Amino acid sequence: CASSPLRVPLHF.

The chain is built from TRBV27 and TRBJ2-7; D ambiguous. The germline V gene has CDR1 MNHEY and CDR2 SMNVEV (reference sequence). This CDR3 region has 12 residues. Trimming cost V 6 bases and J 1 base, with 7 bases left between them. The CDR3 is CASSHPSYEQYF. The CDR3 DNA reads TGTGCCAGCAGCCATCCGTCCTACGAGCAGTACTTC.

The rearrangement uses TRBV18 and TRBJ2-7; TRBD2 agrees at 7 bases. Trimming at V came to 7 bases and at J to 0 bases, leaving 6 bases not matched to a gene. The CDR3 is 14 residues long. Germline values: CDR1 KGHSH, CDR2 LQKENI. As DNA, the CDR3 is TGTGCCAGCTGTCGGGACTACTACTCCTACGAGCAGTACTTC. Residues: CASCRDYYSYEQYF.

The V gene is TRBV6-6, the J gene TRBJ2-5; 10 bases agree with TRBD2. With V trimmed by 6 bases and J by 2 bases, 9 bases remained unmatched. This CDR3 region has 16 residues. CDR1 and CDR2 (germline): MNHNY, SVGAGI (reference sequence). CDR3 protein: CASSRIAGGVQETQYF. In DNA form, the CDR3 reads TGTGCCAGCAGCCGGATAGCGGGGGGAGTTCAAGAGACCCAGTACTTC.

This rearrangement joins TRBV6-5 to TRBJ2-3; D may correspond to TRBD1 or TRBD2 (5 bases each). V dropped 8 bases and J dropped 2 bases, with 14 bases sitting between them. This CDR3 contains 14 residues. Germline lookup yields CDR1 MNHEY and CDR2 SVGAGI. The CDR3 nucleotides read TGTGCCAGCTCGGGGCAGGGCTTCACAGATACGCAGTATTTT. Its protein is CASSGQGFTDTQYF.

The chain carries TRBV2 and TRBJ2-7; D is uncertain. CDR1 is SNHLY and CDR2 is FYNNEI in the germline V gene. The CDR3 length is 13 residues. Trimming removed 1 base at V and 0 bases at J, with 4 bases between. The CDR3, as DNA: TGTGCCAGCAGTGAAGGAAACTCCTACGAGCAGTACTTC. Its translation is CASSEGNSYEQYF.

This chain links TRBV3-1 (or the pseudogene TRBV3-2) with TRBJ1-1, with D uncertain. Germline CDR1 and CDR2: LGHDT and YNNKEL (reference sequence). This CDR3 is built from 14 residues. Trimming cost V 4 bases and J 3 bases, with 12 bases left between them. The CDR3 DNA is TGTGCCAGCAGCCGTTCCGGGGTTCACACTGAAGCTTTCTTT. It translates to CASSRSGVHTEAFF.